The clone carrying this T cell receptor beta chain was found a few times. The data belong to a study of T cells after yellow fever vaccination. They built TCR cDNA with 5'RACE template switching, a step that put in a universal primer site and UMIs. One entry per CDR3 protein, called by TCRdb with MiXCR from the 5' RACE reads. Altogether fewer than 350,000 distinct CDR3 sequences are present, 3.5% to 5% being singletons, with the ten largest covering just under 20%. Trimming took 5 bases from V and 4 from J; bases not matched to a gene: 10. Germline V CDR1 and CDR2: SGHVS, FQNEAQ. The CDR3 runs 15 residues.

This sequence was found in a man younger than 35 who received the YFV17D yellow fever vaccine. The sample in question was PBMCs, obtained 15 days after the yellow fever booster vaccination. V and J are TRBV7-8 and TRBJ1-2, with 7 bases matching TRBD1. The CDR3 DNA reads as TGTGCCAGCAGCGCCCTGCCCAAGGGGGCCTATGGCTACACCTTC. Amino acids: CASSALPKGAYGYTF.